This T cell receptor beta chain is from a study of post-analysis software for immune sequencing data. Across the study: Recorded disease courses covered relapsing-remitting, secondary progressive and progressive-relapsing multiple sclerosis. Some patients had no subtype annotation. Study-level findings and limits: Co-batched samples clustered tightly together by F measure. With TRBV5-6, TRBV5-1 and TRBV20-1 included, roughly five TRBV segments were more frequent in patients than in controls. For normalized Chao1 diversity, multiple sclerosis patients scored significantly lower than controls did.

The TCR beta cDNA libraries carried unique molecular identifiers. The source material, about 0.9 to 11 million T cells, gave rise to 450,000 to 550,000 cDNA molecules. One entry per CDR3 protein, called by TCRdb with MiXCR from the PCR reads. Here the sample spans about 820,000 distinct CDR3 sequences, approximately 50% being singletons. Concerning this clonotype: Its antigen is not known.

CDR3 length: 14 amino acids. Germline V gene sequence: CDR1 SEHNR, CDR2 FQNEAQ (reference sequence). The V gene end was trimmed by 3 bases and the J gene end by 12 bases; junction bases not matched to a gene: 12. The sample consisted of blood. The chain uses TRBV7-9 and TRBJ2-3; the match to TRBD2 covers 7 bases. This TCR was sampled from a girl aged 10-17 years with multiple sclerosis. The CDR3 DNA reads TGTGCCAGCAGCTTGTTCAGGGACTACTCAACCCAGTATTTT. It specifies CASSLFRDYSTQYF.